This record covers a single TCR beta chain. The CDR3 sequence is 14 residues long. Germline V lookup: CDR1 SGHTA, CDR2 FQGTGA. V gave up 1 base and J gave up 6 bases; unmatched junction bases: 4. This sample stems from a study of blood T cell repertoires in COVID-19. Study summary: Acute-phase and convalescent COVID-19 samples originated in the United States, Italy and Spain.

Profiling relied on immunoSEQ multiplex PCR, and the TCRdb table lists in-frame clones only, not all of them. This sample has about 35,000 clones, with more than 75% found just once. Sequences were obtained from peripheral blood. This sequence was found in a human donor in a cohort sampled during active COVID-19. This sequence joins TRBV7-3 and TRBJ1-1; 8 positions agree with TRBD1. The CDR3, as DNA: TGTGCCAGCAGCTTAAGACAGGGGATCGCTGAAGCTTTCTTT. This encodes CASSLRQGIAEAFF.